These T cell receptor beta chains were read from a single sample in a study of T cell repertoires in cytomegalovirus infection. Antigens for these TCRs are unknown. TCRdb re-called the reads with MiXCR, one entry per CDR3 protein. The data show fewer than 650,000 distinct CDR3 sequences, with under 45% seen just once and 48% held by the top ten. Material: cultured PBMCs, obtained from culture after CMV antigen stimulation. These TCRs come from a human donor in good health (CMV status not recorded). Some clones in this sample may be carry-over from other donors' samples. CDR3s include the opening cysteine and the closing phenylalanine or tryptophan. A D gene is named only where the DNA matches it firmly. Some rows mark clone size as missing; the rest say once, few, many or name a class of expanded clone.

j_gene,v_gene,d_gene,len,abundance,CDR3aa,CDR3nt
TRBJ2-5,TRBV20-1,TRBD1,14,few,CSAAPGTGGETQYF,TGCAGTGCTGCCCCCGGGACAGGGGGAGAGACCCAGTACTTC
TRBJ2-2,TRBV7-2,.,13,many,CASSIRYTGELFF,TGTGCCAGCAGCATACGGTACACCGGGGAGCTGTTTTTT
TRBJ2-7,TRBV7-2,.,12,.,CASSLSYPEQYF,TGTGCCAGCAGCTTAAGCTACCCCGAGCAGTACTTC
TRBJ1-5,TRBV6-6,.,14,.,CASRYSNSNQPQHF,TGTGCCAGCAGGTACAGTAACAGCAATCAGCCCCAGCATTTT
TRBJ1-4,TRBV20-1,.,12,.,CSVRGTNEKLFF,TGCAGTGTGAGGGGCACTAATGAAAAACTGTTTTTT
TRBJ2-7,TRBV19,TRBD2,15,few,CASSIALLAGYEQYF,TGTGCCAGTAGTATAGCCCTCCTAGCGGGCTACGAGCAGTACTTC
TRBJ2-1,TRBV2,.,14,once,CASSEDTAWGEQFF,TGTGCCAGCAGTGAAGACACCGCCTGGGGTGAGCAGTTCTTC
TRBJ2-6,TRBV9,.,16,.,CASGGRARTGANVLTF,TGTGCCAGCGGGGGACGAGCCCGAACTGGGGCCAACGTCCTGACTTTC
TRBJ2-1,TRBV19,TRBD1,14,few,CASSWTGFVNEQFF,TGTGCCAGTAGTTGGACAGGGTTTGTCAATGAGCAGTTCTTC
TRBJ1-1,TRBV12-3/TRBV12-4,.,11,.,CASSPSGAAFF,TGTGCCAGCAGTCCGTCAGGGGCGGCTTTCTTT
TRBJ2-3,TRBV7-2,.,15,many,CASSEGGGLGDTQYF,TGTGCCAGCAGCGAAGGGGGGGGCCTGGGAGATACGCAGTATTTT
TRBJ1-6,TRBV28,TRBD1,14,.,CASSLGDRNSPLHF,TGTGCCAGCAGTTTAGGGGACAGGAATTCACCCCTCCACTTT
TRBJ2-5,TRBV7-8,.,14,few,CASSLLVIRETQYF,TGTGCCAGCAGCTTATTGGTGATCCGGGAGACCCAGTACTTC
TRBJ1-1,TRBV29-1,.,14,.,CSANQAGRFTEAFF,TGCAGCGCGAACCAGGCAGGGAGGTTCACTGAAGCTTTCTTT
TRBJ2-3,TRBV7-2,.,13,few,CASSLGSRDTQYF,TGTGCCAGCAGCTTAGGGTCTCGGGATACGCAGTATTTT
TRBJ2-5,TRBV5-1,.,13,.,CASSSDPGETQYF,TGCGCCAGCAGCTCCGATCCAGGGGAGACCCAGTACTTC
TRBJ1-2,TRBV6-1,.,12,few,CASSDGGYGYTF,TGTGCCAGCAGTGACGGAGGCTATGGCTACACCTTC
TRBJ2-2,TRBV24-1,.,15,few,CATSDAARGTGELFF,TGTGCCACCAGTGATGCAGCCAGGGGTACCGGGGAGCTGTTTTTT
TRBJ2-5,TRBV7-9,.,15,.,CASSLARRGQETQYF,TGTGCCAGCAGCTTAGCGCGGCGCGGGCAAGAGACCCAGTACTTC
TRBJ2-5,TRBV19,.,14,.,CASSQRVREETQYF,TGTGCCAGTAGTCAAAGGGTGAGGGAGGAGACCCAGTACTTC
TRBJ1-2,TRBV18,.,14,few,CASSPPADRYGYTF,TGTGCCAGCTCACCACCTGCGGACCGCTATGGCTACACCTTC
TRBJ2-5,TRBV3-1,.,14,.,CASSQGGVQETQYF,TGTGCCAGCAGCCAAGGGGGGGTACAAGAGACCCAGTACTTC